One sample yielded the 29 T cell receptor beta chains listed below, sequenced in a study of cytomegalovirus exposure and HLA in healthy donors. The primer mix had 60 Vbeta and 13 Jbeta primers. TCRdb's table, derived via immunoSEQ multiplex PCR, lists solely in-frame clones and lacks some. The table records under 150,000 clones, 80% of them present only once. The sample was PBMCs. The receptor source for this set is a man younger than 45 in good health and CMV-seronegative.

The chain carries TRBV2 and TRBJ2-3, with D perhaps TRBD1 (6 bases). V shed 6 bases and J shed 1 base, with 8 bases lying between them. This CDR3 contains 13 residues. Germline-derived CDR1 and CDR2 are SNHLY and FYNNEI. CDR3 sequence reads: CASSPGGTDTQYF. The DNA of the CDR3 is TGTGCCAGCAGCCCAGGGGGCACAGATACGCAGTATTTT. Based on the CDR3 plus reference TRBV2 and TRBJ2-3, the full variable domain is EPEVTQTPSHQVTQMGQEVILRCVPISNHLYFYWYRQILGQKVEFLVSFYNNEISEKSEIFDDQFSVERPDGSNFTLKIRSTKLEDSAMYFCASSPGGTDTQYFGPGTRLTVL.

There are a few counts of this clone. The rearrangement joins TRBV6-6 to TRBJ1-5; no clear D gene. Deletions cut 5 bases from V and 4 bases from J, with 15 bases between. Germline V gene lookup returns CDR1 MNHNY and CDR2 SVGAGI (reference sequence). The CDR3 spans 15 residues. The chain's CDR3 is CASSPRGMLNQPQHF. DNA of the CDR3: TGTGCCAGCAGTCCCCGCGGAATGTTAAATCAGCCCCAGCATTTT.

This clone was counted only a few times. The J gene is TRBJ2-1, the V gene TRBV2; 11 nucleotides line up with TRBD2. The trim removed 7 bases at V and 6 bases at J, leaving 8 bases unmatched. The CDR3 has 15 residues. Germline CDR1 reads SNHLY; CDR2 reads FYNNEI. CDR3 coding DNA: TGTGCCAGCATCCAGACTAGCGGGAACTTCAATGAGCAGTTCTTC. Amino acids: CASIQTSGNFNEQFF.

Comments on this clone: The same CDR3 is also encoded by other DNA sequences in this sample. The rearrangement joins TRBV5-1 to TRBJ1-5; possible D gene TRBD1, 6 bases. The germline gives CDR1 SGHRS, CDR2 YFSETQ. This CDR3 spans 15 amino acids. Trimming took 4 bases from V and 3 from J, leaving 14 bases between them. CDR3 coding DNA: TGCGCCAGCAGCCCAACGGGACAAATCAATCAGCCCCAGCATTTT. Translation gives CASSPTGQINQPQHF.

The rearrangement links TRBV2 to TRBJ1-6, with a tentative D call TRBD1 (5 bases). V gave up 7 bases and J gave up 6 bases, with 16 bases separating them. Germline V gene lookup returns CDR1 SNHLY and CDR2 FYNNEI. The CDR3 totals 15 residues. The CDR3 DNA sequence: TGTGCCAGCACCCTAAGGCGGGGGATTAATTCACCCCTCCACTTT. It codes for CASTLRRGINSPLHF.

The chain links TRBV5-1 to TRBJ2-3; D gene unclear. The CDR3 totals 14 residues. V lost 5 bases to trimming and J lost 2 bases, with 12 bases between them. Germline CDR1 and CDR2: SGHRS and YFSETQ. For the CDR3, the DNA is TGCGCCAGCAGGTCAGGCCGTTACACAGATACGCAGTATTTT. Encoded protein: CASRSGRYTDTQYF.

The chain recombines TRBV5-6 with TRBJ1-4; 10 bases align to TRBD1. Germline trimming cut 4 bases from V and 8 bases from J; bases unmatched to any gene: 14. Per germline, CDR1 SGHDT and CDR2 YYEEEE. The CDR3 extends over 17 amino acids. The CDR3 nucleotides read TGTGCCAGCAGCCTACGCCGGGACAGGGGTTGGGGGGAAAAACTGTTTTTT. Its translation: CASSLRRDRGWGEKLFF.

The V gene is TRBV4-1, the J gene TRBJ2-7, with 10 bases matching TRBD2. The CDR3 totals 17 residues. J lost 1 base, V lost 2 bases, and 8 bases had no gene match. Germline values: CDR1 MGHRA, CDR2 YSYEKL. The CDR3 region has the DNA TGCGCCAGCAGCCAATTACACGGGACTAGCGTTTCCTACGAGCAGTACTTC. The encoded protein is CASSQLHGTSVSYEQYF.

V and J are TRBV28 and TRBJ2-7; 7 bases are a match to TRBD1. Losses at the gene ends were 5 bases for V and 2 bases for J; bases not matched to a gene: 18. This CDR3 comprises 18 residues. Germline V gene lookup returns CDR1 MDHEN and CDR2 SYDVKM. The CDR3 spells CASSLPIRGPTTPYEQYF. The CDR3, as DNA: TGTGCCAGCAGTCTCCCCATTAGGGGGCCCACTACACCCTACGAGCAGTACTTC.

The V and J genes are TRBV30 and TRBJ2-7; the match to TRBD1 covers 7 bases. V shed 0 bases and J 2 bases; nucleotides not matched to a gene: 10. In germline, CDR1 is GTSNPN, CDR2 SVGIG (reference sequence). The CDR3 sequence is 16 residues long. The CDR3 protein is CAWSVGKTQGTYEQYF. CDR3 nucleotide sequence: TGTGCCTGGAGTGTGGGTAAAACACAGGGGACCTACGAGCAGTACTTC.

This chain connects TRBV12-5 to TRBJ2-3; 7 bases are a match to TRBD1. Trimming removed 2 bases from V and 2 bases from J; junction bases left unmatched: 7. The V gene's germline CDR1 is LGHNT and CDR2 FRNRAP. There are 16 residues in the CDR3. The CDR3 nucleotides are TGTGCTAGTGGTTTGCACCGGACAGGATCCACAGATACGCAGTATTTT. Amino acids: CASGLHRTGSTDTQYF.

The rearrangement links TRBV7-6 to TRBJ2-5, with D possibly matching TRBD2 (6 bases). Germline CDR1 SGHVS, CDR2 FNYEAQ. CDR3 size: 17 residues. V was pared by 5 bases and J by 5 bases, with 24 bases between. This chain's CDR3 is CASSPGVKSGAGETQYF. CDR3 sequence (DNA): TGTGCCAGCAGCCCTGGAGTTAAGTCGGGAGCAGGGGAGACCCAGTACTTC.

This clone showed up just a few times. The chain links TRBV6-1 to TRBJ2-7, with D possibly TRBD1 on 6 matching bases. V was shortened by 6 bases and J by 0 bases, with 12 bases between the two germline ends. The V gene's germline CDR1 is MNHNS and CDR2 SASEGT. The CDR3 length is 14 residues. DNA for the CDR3: TGTGCCAGCAGGACCAACAGGGACTCCTACGAGCAGTACTTC. Encoded protein: CASRTNRDSYEQYF.

This rearrangement joins TRBV12-2 to TRBJ1-1; the table's D call, TRBD1, has no DNA check behind it. TRBV12-2 is a pseudogene locus. The CDR3 totals 19 residues. The CDR3 DNA follows: TGTGCAAGTCGCTTAGAGCCTAGGTTTGCGGGACAGGGTATTACTGAAGCTTTCTTT. This translates into CASRLEPRFAGQGITEAFF.

The CDR3 loop is CASSRQTDEKLFF. CDR3 bases: TGTGCCAGCTCGAGGCAGACGGATGAAAAACTGTTTTTT. J is TRBJ1-4 and V is TRBV18; D is uncertain. V was trimmed by 6 bases and J by 6 bases, leaving 11 bases between them. This CDR3 contains 13 residues. Germline values: CDR1 KGHSH, CDR2 LQKENI.

The V and J genes are TRBV10-3 and TRBJ2-5, with 12 bases identical to TRBD1. With V trimmed by 7 bases and J by 2 bases, 5 bases remained unmatched. Germline V gene data show CDR1 as ENHRY and CDR2 as SYGVKD. The CDR3 totals 15 residues. CDR3 sequence (DNA): TGTGCCATCAAGCGGGACAGGGGGCGACAAGAGACCCAGTACTTC. This gives the protein CAIKRDRGRQETQYF.

This clone was recorded a few times. This sequence joins TRBV18 and TRBJ2-7; possible D gene TRBD1, 5 bases. This CDR3 contains 14 residues. Germline lookup yields CDR1 KGHSH and CDR2 LQKENI. The V gene lost 3 bases and the J gene lost 5 bases, with 14 bases spanning the gap. DNA for the CDR3: TGTGCCAGCTCACCGATGTCGCAGGGAAACGAGCAGTACTTC. Its protein product is CASSPMSQGNEQYF. Combining the CDR3 with reference TRBV18 and TRBJ2-7 gives the whole variable domain NAGVMQNPRHLVRRRGQEARLRCSPMKGHSHVYWYRQLPEEGLKFMVYLQKENIIDESGMPKERFSAEFPKEGPSILRIQQVVRGDSAAYFCASSPMSQGNEQYFGPGTRLTVT.

J is TRBJ2-3 and V is TRBV19; perhaps TRBD2 as D (6 bases). CDR1 and CDR2 (germline): LNHDA, SQIVND (reference sequence). This CDR3 contains 17 residues. Trimming shortened V by 7 bases and J by 0 bases, and 20 bases separated the two germline ends. As DNA, the CDR3 is TGTGCCAGTAAGCAGAGTGGGGGGAGGACTAGCACAGATACGCAGTATTTT. Translated: CASKQSGGRTSTDTQYF.

The chain joins TRBV4-1 to TRBJ2-5, with a possible D match to TRBD1 (6 bases). The CDR3 has 16 amino acids. Germline lookup yields CDR1 MGHRA and CDR2 YSYEKL. V was shortened by 1 base and J by 7 bases, with 19 bases between the two germline ends. This CDR3 is CASSQVPQGPEGTQYF. CDR3 coding DNA: TGCGCCAGCAGCCAAGTACCACAGGGCCCCGAAGGGACCCAGTACTTC.

As for this clone: The same CDR3 arises from other DNA sequences in this sample as well. This chain joins TRBV6-5 and TRBJ1-2, with a tentative D call TRBD1 (5 bases). V shed 5 bases and J shed 4 bases, with 11 bases lying between them. CDR3 size: 13 residues. Germline CDR1 MNHEY, CDR2 SVGAGI. CDR3 protein: CASSQDRLYGYTF. The DNA for the CDR3 is TGTGCCAGCAGTCAAGACAGACTCTATGGCTACACCTTC.

The V and J genes are TRBV28 and TRBJ2-2; D is undetermined. The CDR3 is 14 amino acids. Trimming took 2 bases from V and 2 from J, leaving 6 bases between them. Looked up from germline, CDR1 is MDHEN and CDR2 is SYDVKM. Here the CDR3 reads CASSLGGNTGELFF. The DNA of the CDR3 is TGTGCCAGCAGTTTAGGCGGAAACACCGGGGAGCTGTTTTTT.

The chain uses TRBV5-1 and TRBJ2-1; no definite D call. V lost 1 base and J 0 bases, leaving 11 bases between the germline ends. Germline V gene data show CDR1 as SGHRS and CDR2 as YFSETQ. The CDR3 sequence is 16 residues long. In nucleotides, the CDR3 is TGCGCCAGCAGCTTGTTCGGTCCGAGCTCCTACAATGAGCAGTTCTTC. Amino acid sequence: CASSLFGPSSYNEQFF. The full variable domain, its missing parts supplied by reference TRBV5-1 and TRBJ2-1, is KAGVTQTPRYLIKTRGQQVTLSCSPISGHRSVSWYQQTPGQGLQFLFEYFSETQRNKGNFPGRFSGRQFSNSRSEMNVSTLELGDSALYLCASSLFGPSSYNEQFFGPGTRLTVL.

This chain links TRBV11-2 with TRBJ1-6; 7 bases align to TRBD1. Germline loops: CDR1 SGHAT, CDR2 FQNNGV. The trim removed 1 base at V and 9 bases at J, leaving 6 bases unmatched. The CDR3 has 15 amino acids. The CDR3: CASSLAGPGGSPLHF. The DNA of the CDR3 is TGTGCCAGCAGCTTAGCGGGTCCAGGGGGTTCACCCCTCCACTTT.

This chain links TRBV5-4 with TRBJ2-2; 9 nucleotides agree with TRBD2. V lost 0 bases and J lost 6; bases outside the gene matches: 9. Germline V lookup: CDR1 SGHNT, CDR2 YYREEE (reference sequence). The CDR3 loop spans 17 amino acids. The CDR3 loop reads CASSLAQGGRGAGELFF. DNA for the CDR3: TGTGCCAGCAGCTTGGCACAGGGCGGGAGGGGGGCCGGGGAGCTGTTTTTT.

The J gene is TRBJ2-3, the V gene TRBV5-1; 8 positions agree with TRBD2. After removal of 7 bases from V and 5 bases from J, the junction contained 6 bases not matched to a gene. In germline, CDR1 is SGHRS, CDR2 YFSETQ. The CDR3 sequence is 13 residues long. Here the CDR3 reads CASAGGGLDTQYF. In DNA, the CDR3 is TGCGCCAGCGCCGGGGGGGGTTTAGATACGCAGTATTTT. Full variable domain (remainder filled in from reference TRBV5-1 and TRBJ2-3): KAGVTQTPRYLIKTRGQQVTLSCSPISGHRSVSWYQQTPGQGLQFLFEYFSETQRNKGNFPGRFSGRQFSNSRSEMNVSTLELGDSALYLCASAGGGLDTQYFGPGTRLTVL.

The rearrangement uses TRBV10-3 and TRBJ2-7; 7 nucleotides match TRBD1. This CDR3 spans 14 amino acids. Germline-derived CDR1 and CDR2 are ENHRY and SYGVKD. The trim removed 11 bases at V and 8 bases at J, leaving 18 bases unmatched. CDR3 in amino acids: CAVTGALPPIQQYF. CDR3 in DNA: TGTGCCGTTACAGGGGCATTACCCCCGATACAGCAGTACTTC.

The chain is built from TRBV4-1 and TRBJ2-7, with TRBD1 matching over 9 bases. The CDR3 consists of 15 residues. Germline loops: CDR1 MGHRA, CDR2 YSYEKL. The junction had 3 bases not matched to a gene; V was cut back by 1 base and J by 2 bases. CDR3: CASSQGQGGAYEQYF. The CDR3 bases are TGCGCCAGCAGCCAAGGACAGGGGGGCGCCTACGAGCAGTACTTC.

The sample holds one count of this clone. The rearrangement links TRBV9 to TRBJ1-1, with 7 nucleotides matching TRBD1. V gave up 5 bases and J gave up 10 bases; unmatched junction bases: 8. The germline CDR1 and CDR2 sequences are SGDLS and YYNGEE. There are 12 residues in the CDR3. The CDR3 bases are TGTGCCAGCAGTGACAGACAGGGCAGAGCTTTCTTT. Protein sequence: CASSDRQGRAFF.

The genes are TRBV6-6 and TRBJ1-2; 7 bases agree with TRBD1. J lost 8 bases, V lost 5 bases, and 11 bases had no gene match. Germline CDR1 reads MNHNY; CDR2 reads SVGAGI (reference sequence). The CDR3 consists of 14 residues. CDR3 sequence reads: CASSDRDRGWGYTF. CDR3 DNA sequence: TGTGCCAGCAGTGACCGGGACAGAGGCTGGGGCTACACCTTC.